This paragraph reports one T cell receptor (beta chain). The ends were cut back, 5 bases at V and 4 bases at J, with 14 bases in the middle. This CDR3 is built from 14 residues. Looked up from germline, CDR1 is MDHEN and CDR2 is SYDVKM. This record belongs to a study of blood T cell repertoires in COVID-19. Measured with immunoSEQ multiplex PCR; TCRdb has only the in-frame clones, and not every one. The sample holds around 300,000 clones, roughly 91% seen once. This clonotype originated in a woman aged 60 to 75 in a cohort exposed to, infected with or recovered from COVID-19 (not recorded which). The chain uses TRBV28 and TRBJ1-2; D might be TRBD1 (5 bases). Source material: PBMCs or T cells enriched from blood (not recorded which). CDR3 region: CASSPTFGGYGYTF. CDR3 sequence (DNA): TGTGCCAGCAGTCCGACCTTCGGGGGCTATGGCTACACCTTC.